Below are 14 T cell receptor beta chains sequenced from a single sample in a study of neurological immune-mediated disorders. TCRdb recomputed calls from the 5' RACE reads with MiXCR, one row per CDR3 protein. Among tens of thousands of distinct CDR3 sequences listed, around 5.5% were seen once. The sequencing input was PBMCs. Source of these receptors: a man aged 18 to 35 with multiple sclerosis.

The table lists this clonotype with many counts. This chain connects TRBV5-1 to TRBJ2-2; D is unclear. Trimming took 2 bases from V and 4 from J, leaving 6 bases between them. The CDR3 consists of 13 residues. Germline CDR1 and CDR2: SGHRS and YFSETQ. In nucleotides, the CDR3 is TGCGCCAGCAGCTTTACTGCCACCGGGGAGCTGTTTTTT. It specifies CASSFTATGELFF.

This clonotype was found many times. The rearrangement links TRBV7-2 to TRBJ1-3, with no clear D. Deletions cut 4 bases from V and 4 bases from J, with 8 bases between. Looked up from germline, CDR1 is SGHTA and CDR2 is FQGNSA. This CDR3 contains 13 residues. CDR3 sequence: CASSSEAGNTIYF. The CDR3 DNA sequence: TGTGCCAGCAGCTCCGAAGCAGGAAACACCATATATTTT.

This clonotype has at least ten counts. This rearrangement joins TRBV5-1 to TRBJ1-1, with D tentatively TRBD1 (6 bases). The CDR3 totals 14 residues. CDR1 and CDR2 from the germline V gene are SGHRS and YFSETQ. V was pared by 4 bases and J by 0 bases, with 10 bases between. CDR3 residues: CASSMDSMNTEAFF. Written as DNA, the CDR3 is TGCGCCAGCAGCATGGACAGTATGAACACTGAAGCTTTCTTT.

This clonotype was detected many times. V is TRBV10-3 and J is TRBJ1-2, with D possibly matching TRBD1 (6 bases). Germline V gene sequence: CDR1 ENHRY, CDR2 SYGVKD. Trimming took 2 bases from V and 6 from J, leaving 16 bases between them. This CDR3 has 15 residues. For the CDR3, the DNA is TGTGCCATCAGTGAGAGGGACACAGGGTCTGATGGCTACACCTTC. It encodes CAISERDTGSDGYTF.

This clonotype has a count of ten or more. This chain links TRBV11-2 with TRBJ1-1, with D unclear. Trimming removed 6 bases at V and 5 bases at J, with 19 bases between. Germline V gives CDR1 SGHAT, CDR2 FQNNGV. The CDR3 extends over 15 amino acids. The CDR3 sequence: CASRISPASGTEAFF. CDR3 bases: TGTGCCAGCAGGATATCGCCGGCAAGTGGAACTGAAGCTTTCTTT. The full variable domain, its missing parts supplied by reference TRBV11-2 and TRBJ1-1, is EAGVAQSPRYKIIEKRQSVAFWCNPISGHATLYWYQQILGQGPKLLIQFQNNGVVDDSQLPKDRFSAERLKGVDSTLKIQPAKLEDSAVYLCASRISPASGTEAFFGQGTRLTVV.

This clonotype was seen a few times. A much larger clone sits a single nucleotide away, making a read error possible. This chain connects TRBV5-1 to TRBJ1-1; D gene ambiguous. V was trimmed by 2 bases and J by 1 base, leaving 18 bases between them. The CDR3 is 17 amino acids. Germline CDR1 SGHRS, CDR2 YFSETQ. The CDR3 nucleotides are TGCGCCAGCAGCTTTGAGCAAACCAACACATGGAACACTGAAGCTTTCTTT. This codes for CASSFEQTNTWNTEAFF. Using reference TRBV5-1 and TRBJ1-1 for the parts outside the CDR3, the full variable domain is KAGVTQTPRYLIKTRGQQVTLSCSPISGHRSVSWYQQTPGQGLQFLFEYFSETQRNKGNFPGRFSGRQFSNSRSEMNVSTLELGDSALYLCASSFEQTNTWNTEAFFGQGTRLTVV.

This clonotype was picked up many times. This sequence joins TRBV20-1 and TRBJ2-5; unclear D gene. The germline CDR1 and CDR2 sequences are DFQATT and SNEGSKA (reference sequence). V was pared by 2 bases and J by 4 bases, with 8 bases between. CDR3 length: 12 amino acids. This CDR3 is CSARFRRETQYF. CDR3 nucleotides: TGCAGTGCTAGATTTAGGCGAGAGACCCAGTACTTC.

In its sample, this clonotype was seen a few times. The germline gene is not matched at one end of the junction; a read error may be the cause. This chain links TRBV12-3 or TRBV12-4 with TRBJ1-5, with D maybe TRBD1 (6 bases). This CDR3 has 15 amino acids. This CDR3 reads CASSSQAQGNQPQNF. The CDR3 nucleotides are TGTGCCAGCAGTTCTCAAGCCCAGGGGAACCAGCCCCAGAATTTT.

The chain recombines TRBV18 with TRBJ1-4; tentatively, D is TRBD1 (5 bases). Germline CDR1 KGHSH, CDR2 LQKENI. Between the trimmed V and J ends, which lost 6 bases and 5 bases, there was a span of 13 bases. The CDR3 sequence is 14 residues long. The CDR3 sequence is CASSPQGSNEKLFF. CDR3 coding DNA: TGTGCCAGCTCCCCCCAGGGATCGAATGAAAAACTGTTTTTT.

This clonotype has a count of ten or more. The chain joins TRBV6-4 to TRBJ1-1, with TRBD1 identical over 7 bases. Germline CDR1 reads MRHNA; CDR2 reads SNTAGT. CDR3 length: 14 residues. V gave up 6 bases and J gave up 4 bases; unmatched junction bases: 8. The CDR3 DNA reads TGTGCCAGCAGGAGGGACAGATGGACCACTGAAGCTTTCTTT. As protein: CASRRDRWTTEAFF.

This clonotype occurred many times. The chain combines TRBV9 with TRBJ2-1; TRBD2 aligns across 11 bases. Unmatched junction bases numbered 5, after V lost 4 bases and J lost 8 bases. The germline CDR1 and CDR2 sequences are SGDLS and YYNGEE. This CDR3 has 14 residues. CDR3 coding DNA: TGTGCCAGCAGCACTAGCGGGAGTCTCGATGAGCAGTTCTTC. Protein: CASSTSGSLDEQFF.

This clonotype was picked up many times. CDR3 amino acids: CASSQLGQGISNYGYTF. In nucleotides, the CDR3 is TGCGCCAGCAGCCAACTGGGACAGGGGATATCCAACTATGGCTACACCTTC. The chain links TRBV4-1 to TRBJ1-2, with 10 positions matching TRBD1. CDR1 is MGHRA and CDR2 is YSYEKL in the germline V gene. The CDR3 sequence is 17 residues long. V trimming: 2 bases; J trimming: 2 bases; junction bases outside the gene matches: 8.

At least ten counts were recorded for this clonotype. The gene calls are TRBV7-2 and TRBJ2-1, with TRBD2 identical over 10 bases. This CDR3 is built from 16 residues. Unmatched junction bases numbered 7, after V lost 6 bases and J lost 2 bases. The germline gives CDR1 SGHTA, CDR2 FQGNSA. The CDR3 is CASRGLSGRAYNEQFF. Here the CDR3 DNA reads TGTGCCAGCAGGGGGTTAAGCGGGAGGGCCTACAATGAGCAGTTCTTC.

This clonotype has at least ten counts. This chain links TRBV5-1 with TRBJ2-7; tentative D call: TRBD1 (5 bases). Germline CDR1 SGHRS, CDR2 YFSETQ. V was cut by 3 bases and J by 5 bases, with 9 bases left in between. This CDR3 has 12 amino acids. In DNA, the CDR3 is TGCGCCAGCAGCTCCCAGGGCAACGAGCAGTACTTC. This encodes CASSSQGNEQYF.